This paragraph covers one T cell receptor (beta chain) sequence. Repertoires were generated with immunoSEQ multiplex PCR, while TCRdb's copy carries only in-frame clones and drops some. Of roughly 250,000 clones listed, about 88% are singletons. The CDR3 has 15 residues. Germline V gene sequence: CDR1 LNHDA, CDR2 SQIVND (reference sequence). The V gene end was trimmed by 5 bases and the J gene end by 0 bases; junction bases not matched to a gene: 3. The data derive from a study of blood T cell repertoires in COVID-19. On the study more broadly: Sources were T cells, B-cell-depleted T cells, or PBMCs; the material itself was cDNA or gDNA.

The chain links TRBV19 to TRBJ2-7; 11 bases map to TRBD2. The sequencing sample was made of peripheral blood. The receptor was derived from a woman aged 40-49 years who had recovered from COVID-19. CDR3 in DNA: TGTGCCAGTAGTCCGGGACTAGCGGACTCCTACGAGCAGTACTTC. Translating gives CASSPGLADSYEQYF.